This passage covers 26 T cell receptor beta chains from one sample sequenced in a study of OX40 agonist ivuxolimab in advanced cancers. Only in-frame clones appear in the TCRdb table, and some are missing; sequencing was by immunoSEQ multiplex PCR. The table shows some 30,000 clones, with 80% to 95% occurring only once. Sequenced material: CD4+ or CD8+ T cells sorted from blood, taken in a trial of the OX40 agonist ivuxolimab. These receptors all stem from an adult with an advanced solid tumor such as melanoma, head and neck, liver or kidney cancer.

This chain links TRBV28 with TRBJ2-3; TRBD1 matches at 7 bases. The V gene's germline CDR1 is MDHEN and CDR2 SYDVKM. The junction had 7 bases not matched to a gene; V was cut back by 6 bases and J by 1 base. The CDR3 sequence is 15 residues long. The CDR3 loop reads CASSIGGLGTDTQYF. DNA for the CDR3: TGTGCCAGCAGCATAGGGGGCTTAGGCACAGATACGCAGTATTTT.

This rearrangement joins TRBV27 to TRBJ2-7; 11 bases are a match to TRBD2. Germline trimming cut 2 bases from V and 4 bases from J; bases unmatched to any gene: 7. Germline V gives CDR1 MNHEY, CDR2 SMNVEV (reference sequence). This CDR3 has 16 residues. For the CDR3, the DNA is TGTGCCAGCAGTTTAGTGAGGACTAGCGGGTCATACGAGCAGTACTTC. Translating gives CASSLVRTSGSYEQYF.

The rearrangement joins TRBV4-1 to TRBJ2-3, with D possibly TRBD1 on 5 matching bases. CDR1 is MGHRA, CDR2 YSYEKL, per germline. V lost 2 bases and J lost 1, with 10 bases in between. The CDR3 spans 15 residues. The CDR3 coding sequence is TGCGCCAGCAGCCAAATTAGGGGTCGCACAGATACGCAGTATTTT. Translation gives CASSQIRGRTDTQYF.

The genes are TRBV5-1 and TRBJ1-1; 8 bases align to TRBD1. Germline V gene sequence: CDR1 SGHRS, CDR2 YFSETQ. This CDR3 comprises 15 residues. The V segment lost 1 base and the J segment 1 base; nucleotides outside the gene matches: 3. This CDR3 is CASSLRGTGNTEAFF. The CDR3 DNA sequence: TGCGCCAGCAGCTTGAGGGGGACAGGGAACACTGAAGCTTTCTTT.

The chain links TRBV15 to TRBJ1-5; TRBD1 agrees at 7 bases. Germline trimming cut 5 bases from V and 1 base from J; bases unmatched to any gene: 8. The CDR3 covers 16 residues. Germline assignment: CDR1 LNHNV and CDR2 YYDKDF (reference sequence). The CDR3, as DNA: TGTGCCACCAGCCCCAACCCGGACAGGAGCAATCAGCCCCAGCATTTT. It specifies CATSPNPDRSNQPQHF.

V usage is TRBV4-3 and J usage is TRBJ2-2; 7 bases line up with TRBD2. The V gene end was trimmed by 4 bases and the J gene end by 0 bases; junction bases not matched to a gene: 5. The CDR3 covers 16 residues. CDR1 and CDR2 (germline): LGHNA, YSLEER. CDR3 amino acids: CASSPLTSSNTGELFF. The CDR3 DNA reads TGCGCCAGCAGCCCTCTGACTAGCTCGAACACCGGGGAGCTGTTTTTT.

This sequence joins TRBV27 and TRBJ1-2; no firm D call. This CDR3 is built from 15 residues. Germline loops: CDR1 MNHEY, CDR2 SMNVEV (reference sequence). V gave up 1 base and J gave up 8 bases, with 17 bases separating them. The CDR3 sequence: CASSLFNPGFGGYTF. CDR3 DNA sequence: TGTGCCAGCAGTTTATTCAACCCGGGTTTCGGCGGCTACACCTTC.

The rearrangement joins TRBV11-3 to TRBJ2-5, with TRBD1 matching over 8 bases. With V trimmed by 11 bases and J by 5 bases, 16 bases remained unmatched. CDR3 length equals 15 residues. Per germline, CDR1 SGHNT and CDR2 YENEEA. The CDR3 is CAGRVRGRGLETQYF. The CDR3 nucleotides read TGTGCCGGCCGGGTTCGTGGCAGGGGGCTCGAGACCCAGTACTTC.

J is TRBJ2-4 and V is TRBV19; no clear D. Trimming stripped 4 bases from V and 3 bases from J, with 13 bases between. This CDR3 contains 15 residues. Germline V lookup: CDR1 LNHDA, CDR2 SQIVND (reference sequence). CDR3 coding DNA: TGTGCCAGTAGTACCCTTATTGGCAGCAAAAACATTCAGTACTTC. It encodes CASSTLIGSKNIQYF.

The chain is built from TRBV15 and TRBJ2-3; 7 bases are a match to TRBD1. With 1 base clipped from V and 4 bases from J, the junction kept 8 bases outside the gene matches. This CDR3 contains 16 residues. The V gene's germline CDR1 is LNHNV and CDR2 YYDKDF (reference sequence). CDR3 residues: CATSRGQGGIADTQYF. The CDR3 DNA sequence: TGTGCCACCAGCAGAGGTCAAGGGGGCATCGCAGATACGCAGTATTTT.

The V call is TRBV7-6, the J call TRBJ2-7; 10 bases match TRBD2. V shed 3 bases, J shed 6 bases, and the junction held 14 bases outside the gene matches. The CDR3 length is 17 residues. CDR1 and CDR2 from the germline V gene are SGHVS and FNYEAQ. CDR3 DNA: TGTGCCAGCAGCTTTAATACCCGAAGCGGGAGGGCTTCCGAGCAGTACTTC. This gives the protein CASSFNTRSGRASEQYF.

The V gene is TRBV28, the J gene TRBJ2-1; D may match TRBD1 or TRBD2 (5 bases each). CDR3 length equals 13 residues. Germline CDR1 is MDHEN and CDR2 is SYDVKM. Between the trimmed V and J ends, which lost 7 bases and 1 base, there was a span of 8 bases. The CDR3: CASNWGSYNEQFF. DNA for the CDR3: TGTGCCAGCAATTGGGGGTCCTACAATGAGCAGTTCTTC.

This rearrangement joins TRBV27 to TRBJ1-5; TRBD1 might be the D (5 bases). Per germline, CDR1 MNHEY and CDR2 SMNVEV (reference sequence). The CDR3 has 14 amino acids. The V end was cut by 1 base, the J end by 7 bases, with 11 bases between. CDR3 region: CASSLFGTEQPQHF. The CDR3, as DNA: TGTGCCAGCAGTTTATTCGGGACTGAACAGCCCCAGCATTTT.

The chain combines TRBV27 with TRBJ2-2; TRBD2 matches at 9 bases. Germline loops: CDR1 MNHEY, CDR2 SMNVEV (reference sequence). The ends lost 11 bases at V and 5 bases at J; junction bases unmatched: 9. CDR3 length: 14 residues. The CDR3 spells CAVKRGVGTGELFF. The CDR3 nucleotides read TGTGCCGTCAAGCGGGGGGTAGGGACCGGGGAGCTGTTTTTT.

The rearrangement links TRBV27 to TRBJ1-1; D remains ambiguous. The CDR3 has 17 residues. V lost 5 bases and J 1 base, leaving 20 bases between the germline ends. From germline, CDR1 is MNHEY and CDR2 SMNVEV (reference sequence). The CDR3 nucleotides read TGTGCCAGCAGTCTAAGTGGTAGTCATCCGGGGAACACTGAAGCTTTCTTT. Translated: CASSLSGSHPGNTEAFF.

The V call is TRBV4-3, the J call TRBJ1-3; D might be TRBD1 (6 bases). The CDR3 length is 18 residues. The germline CDR1 and CDR2 sequences are LGHNA and YSLEER. V was pared by 0 bases and J by 3 bases, with 18 bases between. The CDR3 DNA sequence: TGCGCCAGCAGCCAAGACCTTGGGGGCTTCTCGAGTGGAAACACCATATATTTT. Its protein product is CASSQDLGGFSSGNTIYF.

This clone was recorded a few times. This sample includes further DNA sequences coding for the same CDR3. The chain employs TRBV5-4 and TRBJ2-5; the D gene is possibly TRBD1 (6 bases). The CDR3 has 15 amino acids. Germline lookup yields CDR1 SGHNT and CDR2 YYREEE (reference sequence). Trimming took 0 bases from V and 2 from J, leaving 11 bases between them. The chain's CDR3 is CASSLGWGQQETQYF. CDR3 sequence (DNA): TGTGCCAGCAGCTTGGGGTGGGGACAACAAGAGACCCAGTACTTC.

The chain uses TRBV28 and TRBJ2-5; D remains ambiguous. V lost 6 bases to trimming and J lost 3 bases, with 11 bases between them. The CDR3 has 13 residues. Per germline, CDR1 MDHEN and CDR2 SYDVKM. Here the CDR3 DNA reads TGTGCCAGCAGGCCGGCTGGGGAAGAGACCCAGTACTTC. Translation gives CASRPAGEETQYF.

The chain joins TRBV23-1 to TRBJ1-2; D unresolved. TRBV23-1 is an open reading frame whose function is uncertain. This CDR3 has 15 residues. The V end was cut by 1 base, the J end by 0 bases, with 9 bases between. Here the CDR3 reads CASSQYYRPNYGYTF. CDR3 sequence (DNA): TGCGCCAGCAGTCAATATTACAGACCTAACTATGGCTACACCTTC.

This rearrangement joins TRBV4-1 to TRBJ2-3; TRBD2 aligns across 7 bases. The CDR3 has 17 amino acids. Germline lookup yields CDR1 MGHRA and CDR2 YSYEKL. V gave up 0 bases and J gave up 1 base; unmatched junction bases: 7. In nucleotides, the CDR3 is TGCGCCAGCAGCCAAGATCCGCTAGCGGTTCGCACAGATACGCAGTATTTT. This translates into CASSQDPLAVRTDTQYF.

The CDR3 nucleotides read TGTGCCAGCAGTTTACGGGACGCCTACGAGCAGTACTTC. This translates into CASSLRDAYEQYF. The rearrangement links TRBV27 to TRBJ2-7, with D perhaps given as TRBD1 or TRBD2 (5 bases each). V gave up 2 bases and J gave up 2 bases, with 7 bases separating them. Germline CDR1 reads MNHEY; CDR2 reads SMNVEV (reference sequence). The CDR3 sequence is 13 residues long.

This clone showed up just once. CDR3 protein: CASSSGFAGRRGTEAFF. The CDR3 bases are TGTGCCAGCAGCTCAGGGTTTGCAGGCCGGAGGGGCACTGAAGCTTTCTTT. The rearrangement uses TRBV11-2 and TRBJ1-1, with TRBD1 as a possible D gene (5 bases). The CDR3 totals 17 residues. Germline V gene data show CDR1 as SGHAT and CDR2 as FQNNGV. V shed 4 bases and J shed 4 bases, with 22 bases lying between them.

This chain uses TRBV6-1 with TRBJ2-7, with 7 nucleotides matching TRBD1. Germline CDR1 and CDR2: MNHNS and SASEGT. CDR3 length equals 14 residues. V was clipped by 3 bases and J by 5 bases; unmatched bases: 7. The CDR3 nucleotides are TGTGCCAGCAGTGACTTTAGGGGGCCCCACGAGCAGTACGTC. Its translation: CASSDFRGPHEQYV.

V gene TRBV15 combines with J gene TRBJ2-3, with D uncertain. Trimming left V 0 bases short and J 2 bases short, with 30 bases between. The germline CDR1 and CDR2 sequences are LNHNV and YYDKDF (reference sequence). This CDR3 is 22 amino acids long. CDR3 coding DNA: TGTGCCACCAGCAGAGAGGCCAGTCCCATTATGGCAGCCACACAAAACACAGATACGCAGTATTTT. Protein sequence: CATSREASPIMAATQNTDTQYF.

V and J are TRBV12-5 and TRBJ1-5; 7 nucleotides align to TRBD1. The CDR3 is 19 amino acids. Germline CDR1 LGHNT, CDR2 FRNRAP. Losses at the gene ends were 1 base for V and 3 bases for J; bases not matched to a gene: 15. The CDR3 coding sequence is TGTGCTAGTGGTTTGGCCCCGGGGGAGGGGGCAGGGGTCAATCAGCCCCAGCATTTT. Translating gives CASGLAPGEGAGVNQPQHF.

This chain links TRBV29-1 with TRBJ1-1; D not resolved. The CDR3 loop spans 12 amino acids. Trimming removed 5 bases from V and 4 bases from J, with 11 bases in between. Germline-derived CDR1 and CDR2 are SQVTM and ANQGSEA. CDR3: CSVSWEVTEAFF. Here the CDR3 DNA reads TGCAGCGTTAGCTGGGAGGTCACTGAAGCTTTCTTT.